The rows below give T cell receptor beta chains drawn from one sample of a study of T-cell memory formation after mild COVID-19. TCRdb re-called the 5' RACE reads through MiXCR, storing one row per CDR3 protein. The sample has roughly 170,000 distinct CDR3 sequences, approximately 18% seen once; the top ten hold 3% to 4.5%. Sequencing was performed on PBMCs or a T cell subset sorted from them (not recorded which). The receptors derive from a man aged 18-30 years who had mild COVID-19 (a few samples of this study predate the infection). Cell type and time point are not known. Both conserved end residues are part of each CDR3. Fields, in order: clone size, J gene, D gene, V gene, CDR3 DNA, CDR3 protein. A D gene is named only where the DNA matches it firmly. A clone size is listed for some rows: how often the clone was seen (once, few, many), or a class if it is expanded.

many	TRBJ2-5	.	TRBV5-1	TGCGCCAGCAGCTTGGACAGGGCGGTAGAGACCCAGTACTTC	CASSLDRAVETQYF
few	TRBJ2-5	TRBD2	TRBV9	TGTGCCAGCAGCGTAAGCCTAGCGGGGGCCGGGGCCCAGTACTTC	CASSVSLAGAGAQYF
.	TRBJ2-2	TRBD1	TRBV24-1	TGTGCCAGCAGGGGGAACTCTTCCACCGGGGAGCTGTTTTTT	CASRGNSSTGELFF
many	TRBJ1-2	.	TRBV7-2	TGTGCCAGCAACTTAAGTGGGACCAACTATGGCTACACCTTC	CASNLSGTNYGYTF
.	TRBJ2-3	.	TRBV12-3/TRBV12-4	TGTGCCAGCAGTTTTACTAGTCTCGCAGATACGCAGTATTTT	CASSFTSLADTQYF
.	TRBJ1-1	.	TRBV12-3/TRBV12-4	TGTGCCAGCAGCTCAAAATATAGGAACACTGAAGCTTTCTTT	CASSSKYRNTEAFF
.	TRBJ2-5	.	TRBV18	TGTGCCAGCTCACCACGTCCGGGGGAGACCCAGTACTTC	CASSPRPGETQYF
many	TRBJ2-3	TRBD2	TRBV4-3	TGCGCCAGCAGCCAAACTAGCGGGGATACGCAGTATTTT	CASSQTSGDTQYF
.	TRBJ1-1	.	TRBV12-3/TRBV12-4	TGTGCCAGCAGTTTAGTAGGTAGGCCGAACACTGAAGCTTTCTTT	CASSLVGRPNTEAFF
.	TRBJ2-2	.	TRBV6-4	TGTGCCAGCAGTCCCTCGAGAGGGATCGGGGAGCTGTTTTTT	CASSPSRGIGELFF
.	TRBJ2-7	.	TRBV7-2	TGTGCCAGCAGTGTACGCCGCGAGGTAGCCTACGAGCAGTACTTC	CASSVRREVAYEQYF
.	TRBJ1-6	.	TRBV20-1	TGCAGTGCTAGAGATACGGCTTGGGCGGGGCGCGAGCATTCACCCCTCCACTTT	CSARDTAWAGREHSPLHF
.	TRBJ2-5	TRBD2	TRBV28	TGTGCCAGCAGTCACCTCCGGACTAGCGGGGCGGGGACCCAGTACTTC	CASSHLRTSGAGTQYF
.	TRBJ2-2	.	TRBV4-2	TGTGCCAGCAGCCAAGATCCTAGCTACACCGGGGAGCTGTTTTTT	CASSQDPSYTGELFF
many	TRBJ1-1	.	TRBV9	TGTGCCAGCAGCCGCAGTACCATGAACACTGAAGCTTTCTTT	CASSRSTMNTEAFF
many	TRBJ2-7	.	TRBV19	TGTGCCAGTAGTATACGTGTATACTCCTACGAGCAGTACTTC	CASSIRVYSYEQYF
few	TRBJ2-3	TRBD2	TRBV7-2	TGTGCCAGCAGCTCCGGACTAGCGGGGGGGGCCGGGTATTTT	CASSSGLAGGAGYF
few	TRBJ1-4	TRBD1	TRBV4-3	TGCGCCAGCAGGCCGGGACAGGGGAAAGGTGGAGAAAAACTGTTTTTT	CASRPGQGKGGEKLFF
.	TRBJ2-1	.	TRBV3-1	TGTGCCAGCAGCCCGCACCCCGAGGGTCACAATGAGCAGTTCTTC	CASSPHPEGHNEQFF
.	TRBJ2-5	.	TRBV27	TGTGCCAGCAGTTTAGTGGGGGGGCTTCAGACCCAGTACTTC	CASSLVGGLQTQYF
few	TRBJ2-2	.	TRBV23-1	TGCGCCAGCCATACTATTACCGGGGAGCTGTTTTTT	CASHTITGELFF
.	TRBJ1-2	.	TRBV3-1	TGTGCCAGCAGCCCAGCCTGGGGGGGGCAAGGGTATGGCTACACCTTC	CASSPAWGGQGYGYTF
.	TRBJ2-1	.	TRBV7-8	TGTGCCAGCAGTACACATGGGCTAGTTGTTTCTGAGCAGTTCTTC	CASSTHGLVVSEQFF
few	TRBJ1-1	TRBD1	TRBV12-3/TRBV12-4	TGTGCCAGCAGTTTGCAGACAGGGGGGGAAGCTTTCTTT	CASSLQTGGEAFF
.	TRBJ2-3	.	TRBV3-1	TGTGCCAGCAGCCGAAAGGGTGGGGTTGCAGATACGCAGTATTTT	CASSRKGGVADTQYF
.	TRBJ1-4	.	TRBV29-1	TGCAGCGTTGATGTGGGGGGGCTTAGGGAAAAACTGTTTTTT	CSVDVGGLREKLFF
few	TRBJ2-4	.	TRBV20-1	TGCAGTGCTGATGACAGCCTAGCCAAAAACATTCAGTACTTC	CSADDSLAKNIQYF
.	TRBJ1-6	.	TRBV5-1	TGCGCCAGCAGCTTGTCCCCGGAAACGCGATCACCCCTCCACTTT	CASSLSPETRSPLHF
few	TRBJ1-1	.	TRBV7-2	TGTGCCAGCAGCCCACAGGGTATCGGCACTGAAGCTTTCTTT	CASSPQGIGTEAFF
many	TRBJ1-1	.	TRBV4-2	TGTGCCAGCAGCCAAGGGAGTGGATGGGTTAGAGACACTGAAGCTTTCTTT	CASSQGSGWVRDTEAFF